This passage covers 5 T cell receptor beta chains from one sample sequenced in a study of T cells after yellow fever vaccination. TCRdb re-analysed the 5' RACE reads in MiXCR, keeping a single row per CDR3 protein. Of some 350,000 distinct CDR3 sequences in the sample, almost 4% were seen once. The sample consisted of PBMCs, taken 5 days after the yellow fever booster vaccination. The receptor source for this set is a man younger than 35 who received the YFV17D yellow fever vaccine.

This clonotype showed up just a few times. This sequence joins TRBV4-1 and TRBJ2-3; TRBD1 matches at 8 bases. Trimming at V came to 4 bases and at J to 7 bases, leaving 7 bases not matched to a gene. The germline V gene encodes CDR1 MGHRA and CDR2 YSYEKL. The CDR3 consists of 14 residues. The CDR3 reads CASSPGTGPYTQYF. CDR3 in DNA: TGCGCCAGCAGCCCCGGGACAGGCCCGTATACGCAGTATTTT.

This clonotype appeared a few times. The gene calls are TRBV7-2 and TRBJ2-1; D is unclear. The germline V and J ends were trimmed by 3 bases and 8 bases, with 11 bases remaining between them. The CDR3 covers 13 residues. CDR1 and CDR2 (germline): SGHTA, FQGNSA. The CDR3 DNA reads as TGTGCCAGCAGCTTGGGTAGCACAGATGAGCAGTTCTTC. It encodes CASSLGSTDEQFF.

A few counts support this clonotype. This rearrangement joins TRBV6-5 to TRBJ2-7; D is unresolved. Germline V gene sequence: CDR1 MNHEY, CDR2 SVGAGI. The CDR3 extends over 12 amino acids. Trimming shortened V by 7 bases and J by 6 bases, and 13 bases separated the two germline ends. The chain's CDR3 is CASMPGVGEQYF. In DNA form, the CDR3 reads TGTGCCAGCATGCCAGGAGTGGGCGAGCAGTACTTC.

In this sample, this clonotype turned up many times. The CDR3 DNA reads TGCAGTGCAACGAAGACTAGCGGCGGGGAGCTGTTTTTT. It yields the protein CSATKTSGGELFF. This chain connects TRBV20-1 to TRBJ2-2, with 9 positions matching TRBD2. Trimming at V came to 6 bases and at J to 7 bases, leaving 6 bases not matched to a gene. From germline, CDR1 is DFQATT and CDR2 SNEGSKA (reference sequence). The CDR3 is 13 residues long.

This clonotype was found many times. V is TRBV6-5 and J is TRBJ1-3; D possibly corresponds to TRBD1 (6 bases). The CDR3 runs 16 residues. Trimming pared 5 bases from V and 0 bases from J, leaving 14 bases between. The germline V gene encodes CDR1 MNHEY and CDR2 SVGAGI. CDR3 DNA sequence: TGTGCCAGCAGTCCAGGGGCGGGGAGCTCTGGAAACACCATATATTTT. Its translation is CASSPGAGSSGNTIYF.